These 7 T cell receptor beta chains share one sample of origin, sequenced in a study of PD-1 blockade in mismatch repair-deficient tumors. Sequencing was performed with immunoSEQ multiplex PCR; in TCRdb, only in-frame clones are kept and a portion is missing. The table has more than 15,000 clones, 84% seen once. Sequencing used PBMCs, obtained 4 weeks after starting pembrolizumab. The receptors were sampled from an adult with mismatch repair-deficient cancer.

The chain joins TRBV2 to TRBJ1-3; D might be TRBD1 (5 bases). Germline V gives CDR1 SNHLY, CDR2 FYNNEI. This CDR3 spans 14 amino acids. The V and J ends lost 6 bases and 4 bases respectively, with 13 bases between them. The CDR3 nucleotides read TGTGCCAGCAGCCAGGGACTGGGAGGAAACACCATATATTTT. Encoded protein: CASSQGLGGNTIYF.

The chain combines TRBV5-4 with TRBJ2-3, with 7 positions matching TRBD2. Per germline, CDR1 SGHNT and CDR2 YYREEE (reference sequence). The junction had 8 bases not matched to a gene; V was cut back by 4 bases and J by 0 bases. The CDR3 has 16 residues. This CDR3 reads CASSPGGLSSTDTQYF. CDR3 in DNA: TGTGCCAGCAGCCCCGGGGGACTATCTAGCACAGATACGCAGTATTTT. The full variable domain, in which reference TRBV5-4 and TRBJ2-3 provide the parts outside the CDR3, is ETGVTQSPTHLIKTRGQQVTLRCSSQSGHNTVSWYQQALGQGPQFIFQYYREEENGRGNFPPRFSGLQFPNYSSELNVNALELDDSALYLCASSPGGLSSTDTQYFGPGTRLTVL.

This clone was detected only once. V gene TRBV7-9 combines with J gene TRBJ2-5; tentative D call: TRBD2 (6 bases). Germline loops: CDR1 SEHNR, CDR2 FQNEAQ (reference sequence). V shed 2 bases and J shed 4 bases, with 17 bases lying between them. The CDR3 is 16 residues long. The CDR3 loop reads CASSLMGGMNVETQYF. As DNA, the CDR3 is TGTGCCAGCAGCTTAATGGGCGGGATGAACGTAGAGACCCAGTACTTC.

This sequence joins TRBV10-1 and TRBJ2-3, with TRBD2 matching 11 bases. V lost 6 bases to trimming and J lost 3 bases; unmatched junction nucleotides: 8. The CDR3 consists of 16 residues. Germline-derived CDR1 and CDR2 are WNHNN and SYGVQD (reference sequence). This CDR3 reads CASRATLAGGTDTQYF. CDR3 sequence (DNA): TGCGCCAGCAGAGCGACCTTAGCGGGAGGGACAGATACGCAGTATTTT.

The chain has TRBV5-1 and TRBJ1-2; 7 bases are a match to TRBD1. V shed 5 bases, J shed 5 bases, and the junction held 12 bases outside the gene matches. The germline CDR1 and CDR2 sequences are SGHRS and YFSETQ. There are 15 residues in the CDR3. CDR3 loop: CASRVETGLLYGYTF. CDR3 nucleotides: TGCGCCAGCAGGGTGGAGACAGGGTTGTTATATGGCTACACCTTC.

This clone was seen only a few times. V gene TRBV5-4 combines with J gene TRBJ2-7, with TRBD1 matching 8 bases. V shed 1 base, J shed 3 bases, and the junction held 9 bases outside the gene matches. Germline loops: CDR1 SGHNT, CDR2 YYREEE (reference sequence). The length of the CDR3 is 16 residues. CDR3 coding DNA: TGTGCCAGCAGCTTGCAGGTGACAGGGGCTTTCTACGAGCAGTACTTC. This translates into CASSLQVTGAFYEQYF.

The V gene is TRBV6-5, the J gene TRBJ1-2, with 8 nucleotides matching TRBD1. This CDR3 comprises 14 residues. Germline-derived CDR1 and CDR2 are MNHEY and SVGAGI. J gave up 8 bases and V 3 bases, and 8 bases lay outside the gene matches. The CDR3 nucleotides read TGTGCCAGCAGTTATTGGGACAGGCCTGGGGGCTACACCTTC. This sequence encodes CASSYWDRPGGYTF.